This TCR beta chain is drawn from a study of T cell responses to AZD1222 COVID-19 vaccine. Study conclusions and caveats: Donors, mostly white British, included more females; clonal diversity was possibly underestimated. Dominant CD4 TCR responses targeted spike regions 160-218 and 743-854. Increased Spike-specific TCR breadth and depth were observed after two AZD1222 doses.

This clone was detected a few times. The antigen is not known. Generated by immunoSEQ multiplex PCR, the TCRdb table keeps only in-frame clones and is missing some. The table lists 110,000 or so clones, 86% of them singletons, with under 4% in the top ten. The CDR3 covers 16 residues. CDR1 is SEHNR and CDR2 is FQNEAQ in the germline V gene (reference sequence). Trimming removed 5 bases from V and 10 bases from J; junction bases left unmatched: 19. J is TRBJ1-1 and V is TRBV7-9; 7 nucleotides agree with TRBD1. Specimen: peripheral blood, collected on day 0 of AZD1222 vaccination. This receptor was identified in an adult in good health. The CDR3 loop reads CASSAPLQGSRARAFF. CDR3 DNA: TGTGCCAGCAGCGCCCCCTTACAGGGGTCTAGGGCTCGAGCTTTCTTT.